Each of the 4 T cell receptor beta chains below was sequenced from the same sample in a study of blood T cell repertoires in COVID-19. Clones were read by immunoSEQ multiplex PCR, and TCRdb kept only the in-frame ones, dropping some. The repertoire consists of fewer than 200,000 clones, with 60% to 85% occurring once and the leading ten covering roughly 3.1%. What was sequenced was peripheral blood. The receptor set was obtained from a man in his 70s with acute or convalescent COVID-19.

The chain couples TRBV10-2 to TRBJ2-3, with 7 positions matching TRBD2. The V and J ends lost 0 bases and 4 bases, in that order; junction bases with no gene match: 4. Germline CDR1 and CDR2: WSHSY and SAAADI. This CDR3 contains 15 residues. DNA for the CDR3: TGCGCCAGCAGTGAGTCTATAGCGGGCGCAGATACGCAGTATTTT. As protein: CASSESIAGADTQYF.

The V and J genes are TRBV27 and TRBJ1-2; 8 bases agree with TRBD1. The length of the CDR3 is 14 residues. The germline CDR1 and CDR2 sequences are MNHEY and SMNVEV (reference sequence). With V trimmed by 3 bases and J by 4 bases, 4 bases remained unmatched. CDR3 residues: CASSFRQGSYGYTF. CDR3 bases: TGTGCCAGCAGTTTCCGACAGGGGAGCTATGGCTACACCTTC.

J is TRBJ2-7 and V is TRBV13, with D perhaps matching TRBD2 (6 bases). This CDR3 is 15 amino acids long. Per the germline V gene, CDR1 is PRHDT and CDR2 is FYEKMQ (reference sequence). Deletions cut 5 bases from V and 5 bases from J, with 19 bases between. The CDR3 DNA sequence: TGTGCCAGCAGCCCGACCGGGGGTAGCGGCCACGAGCAGTACTTC. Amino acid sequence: CASSPTGGSGHEQYF.

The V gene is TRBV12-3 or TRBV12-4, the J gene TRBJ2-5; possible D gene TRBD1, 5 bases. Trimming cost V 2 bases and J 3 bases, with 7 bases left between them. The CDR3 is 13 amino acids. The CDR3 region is CASSLRGKETQYF. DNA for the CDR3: TGTGCCAGCAGTTTAAGGGGAAAAGAGACCCAGTACTTC.